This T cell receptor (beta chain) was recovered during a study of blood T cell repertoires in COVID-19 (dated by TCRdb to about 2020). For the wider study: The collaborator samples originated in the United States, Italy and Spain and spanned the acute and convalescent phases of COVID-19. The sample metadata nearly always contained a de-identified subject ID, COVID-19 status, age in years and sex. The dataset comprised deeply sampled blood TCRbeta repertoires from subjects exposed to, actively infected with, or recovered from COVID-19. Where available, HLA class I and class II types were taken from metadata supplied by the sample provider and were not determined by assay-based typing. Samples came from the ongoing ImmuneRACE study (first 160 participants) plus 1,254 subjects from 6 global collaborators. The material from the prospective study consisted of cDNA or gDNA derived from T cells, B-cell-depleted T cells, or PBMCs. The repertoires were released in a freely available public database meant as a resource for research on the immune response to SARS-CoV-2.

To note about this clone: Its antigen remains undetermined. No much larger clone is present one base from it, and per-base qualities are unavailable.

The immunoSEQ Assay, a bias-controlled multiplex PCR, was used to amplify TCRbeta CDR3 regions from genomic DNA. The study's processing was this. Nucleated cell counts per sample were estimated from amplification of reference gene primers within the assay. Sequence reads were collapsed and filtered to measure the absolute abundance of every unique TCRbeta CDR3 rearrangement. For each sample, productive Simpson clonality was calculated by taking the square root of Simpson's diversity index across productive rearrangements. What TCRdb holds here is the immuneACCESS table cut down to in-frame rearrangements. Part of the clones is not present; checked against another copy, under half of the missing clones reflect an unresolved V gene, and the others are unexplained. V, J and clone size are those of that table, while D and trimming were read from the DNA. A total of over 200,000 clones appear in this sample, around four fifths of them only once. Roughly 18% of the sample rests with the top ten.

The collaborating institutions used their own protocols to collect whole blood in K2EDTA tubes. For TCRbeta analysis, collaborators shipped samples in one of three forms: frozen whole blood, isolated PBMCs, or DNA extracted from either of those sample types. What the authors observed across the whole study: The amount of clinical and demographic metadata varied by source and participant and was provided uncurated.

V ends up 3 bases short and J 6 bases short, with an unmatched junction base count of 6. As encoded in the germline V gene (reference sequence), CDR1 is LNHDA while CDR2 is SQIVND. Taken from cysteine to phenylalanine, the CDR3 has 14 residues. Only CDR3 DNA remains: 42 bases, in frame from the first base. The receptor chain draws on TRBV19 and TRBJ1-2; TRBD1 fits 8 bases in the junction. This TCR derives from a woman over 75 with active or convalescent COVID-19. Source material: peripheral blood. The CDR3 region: CASSIQDRANGYTF. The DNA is TGTGCCAGTAGTATTCAGGACAGGGCGAATGGCTACACCTTC.